The 3 T cell receptor beta chains below come from one sample, sequenced in a study of cytomegalovirus exposure and HLA in healthy donors. The PCR used 60 Vbeta and 13 Jbeta primers. Assay used: immunoSEQ multiplex PCR; TCRdb lists only in-frame clones, some missing. The repertoire holds 180,000 or so clones, about 80% seen once, with roughly 3.7% in the top ten. Sequencing was performed on PBMCs. These receptors came from a woman aged 55-75 years in good health and CMV-seropositive.

This chain connects TRBV5-1 to TRBJ2-3, with 10 bases lining up with TRBD2. With V trimmed by 0 bases and J by 6 bases, 4 bases remained unmatched. This CDR3 spans 15 amino acids. Germline CDR1 and CDR2: SGHRS and YFSETQ. CDR3 sequence reads: CASSLGGTSDDTQYF. CDR3 coding DNA: TGCGCCAGCAGCTTGGGAGGGACTAGCGACGATACGCAGTATTTT.

The chain employs TRBV9 and TRBJ2-1, with TRBD2 matching over 7 bases. Germline values: CDR1 SGDLS, CDR2 YYNGEE. V lost 8 bases and J lost 14; bases outside the gene matches: 7. The CDR3 contains 10 residues. The CDR3 DNA is TGTGCCAGAACCGGGACTAAGAAGTTCTTC. Translated: CARTGTKKFF.

The V gene is TRBV10-1, the J gene TRBJ2-7, with D possibly TRBD2 on 6 matching bases. This CDR3 is built from 15 residues. Trimming took 4 bases from V and 1 from J, leaving 14 bases between them. Germline loops: CDR1 WNHNN, CDR2 SYGVQD (reference sequence). This CDR3 is CASSGSRDLSYEQYF. The CDR3 DNA reads as TGCGCCAGCAGTGGAAGTAGGGACTTATCCTACGAGCAGTACTTC.